The clone carrying this T cell receptor (beta chain) has a single count. Per the original data handling: For nucleated cells, counts were estimated from reference gene primer amplification. Assay: immunoSEQ multiplex PCR; the TCRdb copy retains only in-frame clones and omits some. V and J calls and clone size follow that table, whereas D and trimming were derived from the DNA. Among 350,000 or so clones listed, 88% were seen once. This specimen belongs to a study of blood T cell repertoires in COVID-19. The CDR3 length is 15 residues. Trimming cost V 0 bases and J 5 bases; bases outside gene matches: 5. Germline V CDR1 and CDR2: MNHEY, SVGAGI.

The chain uses TRBV6-5 and TRBJ1-2, with 8 bases aligning to TRBD1. Input material: PBMCs or T cells enriched from blood (not recorded which). The sequence derives from a woman in her 30s who had been exposed to COVID-19. As DNA, the CDR3 is TGTGCCAGCAGTTACTCGAGACAGGGGAGGTATGGCTACACCTTC. This gives the protein CASSYSRQGRYGYTF.